Shown below are 20 T cell receptor beta chains from a single sample sequenced in a study of glioma-infiltrating T cells after dendritic cell vaccination. Libraries were prepared by immunoSEQ multiplex PCR; TCRdb keeps only in-frame clonotypes and omits some of them. This table holds some 70,000 clones, about 81% found once. This specimen consisted of blood, obtained before dendritic cell vaccination. All receptors derive from a human donor with glioblastoma.

The gene calls are TRBV19 and TRBJ1-5; D call uncertain. V was shortened by 7 bases and J by 6 bases, with 19 bases between the two germline ends. Germline V gene lookup returns CDR1 LNHDA and CDR2 SQIVND (reference sequence). CDR3 size: 15 residues. The CDR3 coding sequence is TGTGCCAGTACTCCAGCAGGTTTGGTCGGTCAGCCCCAGCATTTT. This gives the protein CASTPAGLVGQPQHF. The variable domain in full, completed from reference TRBV19 and TRBJ1-5, reads DGGITQSPKYLFRKEGQNVTLSCEQNLNHDAMYWYRQDPGQGLRLIYYSQIVNDFQKGDIAEGYSVSREKKESFPLTVTSAQKNPTAFYLCASTPAGLVGQPQHFGDGTRLSIL.

The chain combines TRBV5-1 with TRBJ2-5, with D tentatively TRBD2 (6 bases). This CDR3 comprises 14 residues. Trimming pared 5 bases from V and 0 bases from J, leaving 11 bases between. Germline V gene data show CDR1 as SGHRS and CDR2 as YFSETQ. The CDR3 nucleotides read TGCGCCAGCAGTTCCGGGACTTACCAAGAGACCCAGTACTTC. Translating it yields CASSSGTYQETQYF.

As concerns this clone: The junction does not match germline at one end; this may be a read error. J is TRBJ1-1 and V is TRBV11-2, with TRBD1 identical over 8 bases. Per germline, CDR1 SGHAT and CDR2 FQNNGV. This CDR3 contains 14 residues. The CDR3 protein is CASNLQGVNTEAFF. CDR3 in DNA: TGTGCCAGCAACTTACAGGGGGTGAACACTGAAGCTTTCTTT.

V gene TRBV6-5 combines with J gene TRBJ2-3, with 9 bases identical to TRBD2. Germline-derived CDR1 and CDR2 are MNHEY and SVGAGI. Trimming removed 6 bases from V and 8 bases from J; junction bases left unmatched: 9. The CDR3 is made up of 14 amino acids. Here the CDR3 DNA reads TGTGCCAGCAGGGGAGGGACTAGCAGGGGTACGCAGTATTTT. Its protein product is CASRGGTSRGTQYF.

CDR3 amino acids: CASSWTSGGSHGELFF. In DNA form, the CDR3 reads TGCGCCAGCAGCTGGACTAGCGGGGGGTCCCACGGGGAGCTGTTTTTT. This chain connects TRBV5-1 to TRBJ2-2; 14 bases fit TRBD2. V was pared by 3 bases and J by 7 bases, with 5 bases of the junction left unmatched. Germline V gene sequence: CDR1 SGHRS, CDR2 YFSETQ. The CDR3 sequence is 16 residues long.

The chain uses TRBV27 and TRBJ2-3, with 7 bases matching TRBD2. CDR3 length: 20 amino acids. J was trimmed by 2 bases and V by 6 bases; bases with no gene match: 23. Germline V gene sequence: CDR1 MNHEY, CDR2 SMNVEV (reference sequence). This CDR3 reads CASSQKPYPIPLADTDTQYF. The CDR3, as DNA: TGTGCCAGCAGCCAGAAACCTTACCCGATCCCTCTAGCGGACACAGATACGCAGTATTTT.

The rearrangement joins TRBV23-1 to TRBJ2-7, with D perhaps TRBD2 (6 bases). TRBV23-1 is treated as an ORF (open reading frame) with a function not yet certain. This CDR3 contains 15 residues. The V end lost 3 bases, the J end lost 3 bases, and 15 bases lay between the germline ends. CDR3: CASSQVGSQLYEQYF. The CDR3 bases are TGCGCCAGCAGTCAGGTCGGGAGCCAACTCTACGAGCAGTACTTC.

The chain combines TRBV19 with TRBJ1-5; 8 bases agree with TRBD1. CDR3 length: 14 residues. V lost 7 bases and J lost 5; bases outside the gene matches: 7. Germline V CDR1 and CDR2: LNHDA, SQIVND (reference sequence). CDR3 loop: CASKATGEYQPQHF. The CDR3 region has the DNA TGTGCCAGTAAGGCGACAGGGGAATATCAGCCCCAGCATTTT.

This rearrangement joins TRBV29-1 to TRBJ1-2, with 9 bases fitting TRBD1. V dropped 4 bases and J dropped 7; count of bases not matched to a gene: 4. The CDR3 is 12 amino acids. Germline V gene sequence: CDR1 SQVTM, CDR2 ANQGSEA. The CDR3 loop reads CSVAGQGLGYTF. Here the CDR3 DNA reads TGCAGCGTTGCCGGACAGGGGCTTGGCTACACCTTC.

The chain employs TRBV2 and TRBJ2-1; 7 bases align to TRBD2. Germline V lookup: CDR1 SNHLY, CDR2 FYNNEI. V was clipped by 6 bases and J by 4 bases; unmatched bases: 6. The CDR3 is made up of 14 amino acids. This CDR3 is CASRRTGGYNEQFF. Here the CDR3 DNA reads TGTGCCAGCAGGAGGACCGGGGGGTACAATGAGCAGTTCTTC.

The chain has TRBV7-9 and TRBJ1-2, with 9 positions matching TRBD1. V gave up 5 bases and J gave up 5 bases; unmatched junction bases: 12. In germline, CDR1 is SEHNR, CDR2 FQNEAQ (reference sequence). The CDR3 has 16 amino acids. The CDR3 loop is CASSKTGTGIGYGYTF. CDR3 sequence (DNA): TGTGCCAGCAGCAAGACCGGGACAGGGATTGGGTATGGCTACACCTTC.

The chain is built from TRBV19 and TRBJ1-2; TRBD1 matches at 10 bases. The germline V gene encodes CDR1 LNHDA and CDR2 SQIVND (reference sequence). Losses at the gene ends were 8 bases for V and 4 bases for J; bases not matched to a gene: 7. This CDR3 comprises 14 residues. The CDR3 DNA is TGTGCCAGTTTAGACAGGGGGCGCCTCTATGGCTACACCTTC. Amino acid sequence: CASLDRGRLYGYTF.

This clone showed up just a few times. The V gene is TRBV28, the J gene TRBJ1-2; tentatively, D is TRBD1 (6 bases). Between the trimmed V and J ends, which lost 4 bases and 5 bases, there was a span of 11 bases. This CDR3 is built from 13 residues. CDR1 MDHEN and CDR2 SYDVKM come from the germline V gene. CDR3 sequence: CASSSGDVYGYTF. Written as DNA, the CDR3 is TGTGCCAGCAGTTCAGGGGACGTTTATGGCTACACCTTC.

J is TRBJ1-1 and V is TRBV27; weak D call: TRBD1 (6 bases). The CDR3 is 11 residues long. Germline assignment: CDR1 MNHEY and CDR2 SMNVEV (reference sequence). Trimming shortened V by 2 bases and J by 10 bases, and 8 bases separated the two germline ends. As DNA, the CDR3 is TGTGCCAGCAGTTTAGCAGGGGCAGCTTTCTTT. This translates into CASSLAGAAFF.

The rearrangement joins TRBV5-4 to TRBJ1-3, with D uncertain. V lost 3 bases and J 0 bases, leaving 13 bases between the germline ends. Per germline, CDR1 SGHNT and CDR2 YYREEE (reference sequence). The CDR3 totals 16 residues. This CDR3 is CASSYERADSGNTIYF. As DNA, the CDR3 is TGTGCCAGCAGCTATGAGCGGGCCGACTCTGGAAACACCATATATTTT. The variable domain in full, completed from reference TRBV5-4 and TRBJ1-3, reads ETGVTQSPTHLIKTRGQQVTLRCSSQSGHNTVSWYQQALGQGPQFIFQYYREEENGRGNFPPRFSGLQFPNYSSELNVNALELDDSALYLCASSYERADSGNTIYFGEGSWLTVV.

This chain joins TRBV6-1 and TRBJ1-2; 8 positions match TRBD1. CDR3 length equals 13 residues. The junction had 4 bases not matched to a gene; V was cut back by 2 bases and J by 8 bases. The germline CDR1 and CDR2 sequences are MNHNS and SASEGT. The CDR3 sequence: CASSEWTGYGYTF. The DNA for the CDR3 is TGTGCCAGCAGTGAATGGACAGGGTACGGCTACACCTTC.

This clone has just one count. V gene TRBV6-6 combines with J gene TRBJ2-5, with D possibly being TRBD2 (6 bases). CDR3 length equals 13 residues. V was pared by 0 bases and J by 11 bases, with 13 bases between. The germline gives CDR1 MNHNY, CDR2 SVGAGI (reference sequence). The CDR3 bases are TGTGCCAGCAGTTACTCGAACCCGGGGGAGCAGTACTTC. Protein sequence: CASSYSNPGEQYF.

The chain recombines TRBV7-9 with TRBJ2-2, with D perhaps TRBD2 (5 bases). The CDR3 runs to 16 residues. V was trimmed by 1 base and J by 0 bases, leaving 9 bases between them. Germline CDR1 and CDR2: SEHNR and FQNEAQ (reference sequence). CDR3 sequence: CASSLELAPNTGELFF. The CDR3 DNA sequence: TGTGCCAGCAGCTTAGAGCTAGCCCCGAACACCGGGGAGCTGTTTTTT.

V is TRBV6-5 and J is TRBJ1-3; D uncertain. The CDR3 spans 15 residues. Germline values: CDR1 MNHEY, CDR2 SVGAGI. Trimming took 0 bases from V and 1 from J, leaving 7 bases between them. As DNA, the CDR3 is TGTGCCAGCAGTTACTCGCCCCAGTCTGGAAACACCATATATTTT. Residues: CASSYSPQSGNTIYF.

This chain connects TRBV11-3 to TRBJ2-3, with no clear D. The V end was cut by 3 bases, the J end by 3 bases, with 4 bases between. Germline-derived CDR1 and CDR2 are SGHNT and YENEEA. This CDR3 comprises 12 residues. The CDR3 DNA reads TGTGCCAGCAGCTTCGGGACAGATACGCAGTATTTT. Residues: CASSFGTDTQYF.